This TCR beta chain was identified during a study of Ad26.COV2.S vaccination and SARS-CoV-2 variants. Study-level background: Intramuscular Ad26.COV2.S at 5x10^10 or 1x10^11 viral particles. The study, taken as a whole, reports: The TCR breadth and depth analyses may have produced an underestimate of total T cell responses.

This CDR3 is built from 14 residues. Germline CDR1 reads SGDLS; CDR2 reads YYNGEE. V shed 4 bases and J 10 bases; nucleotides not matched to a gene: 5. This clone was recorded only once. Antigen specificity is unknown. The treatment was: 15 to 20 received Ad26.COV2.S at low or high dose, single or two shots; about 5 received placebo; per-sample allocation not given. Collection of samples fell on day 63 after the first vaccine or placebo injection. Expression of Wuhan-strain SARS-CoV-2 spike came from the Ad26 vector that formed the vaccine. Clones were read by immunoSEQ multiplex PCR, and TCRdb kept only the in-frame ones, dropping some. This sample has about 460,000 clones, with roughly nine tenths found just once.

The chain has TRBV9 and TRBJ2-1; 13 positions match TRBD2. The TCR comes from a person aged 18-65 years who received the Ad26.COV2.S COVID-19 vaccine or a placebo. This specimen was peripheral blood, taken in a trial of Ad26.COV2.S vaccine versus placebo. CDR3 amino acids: CASSTGTSGTEQFF. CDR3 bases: TGTGCCAGCAGCACCGGGACTAGCGGGACAGAGCAGTTCTTC.